A single sample is the source of the 13 T cell receptor beta chains below, sequenced in a study of cytomegalovirus exposure and HLA in healthy donors. The PCR contained 60 Vbeta and 13 Jbeta primers. Sequencing was performed with immunoSEQ multiplex PCR; in TCRdb, only in-frame clones are kept and a portion is missing. Found here are under 200,000 clones, more than 9.5% of them singletons; the top ten hold 7.8%. Sequenced material: PBMCs. The receptors originated from a man aged 45 to 65 in good health and CMV-seropositive.

This clone has more than one count but fewer than ten. This CDR3 is CASSQEAGGLTDTQYF. In nucleotides, the CDR3 is TGCGCCAGCAGCCAAGAAGCGGGGGGGCTCACAGATACGCAGTATTTT. This rearrangement joins TRBV4-1 to TRBJ2-3, with 10 bases identical to TRBD2. V was clipped by 0 bases and J by 2 bases; unmatched bases: 2. The V gene's germline CDR1 is MGHRA and CDR2 YSYEKL. The CDR3 runs 16 residues.

In its sample, this clone was seen a few times. Written as DNA, the CDR3 is TGCAGTGCCAACAGGGCAAATGGCTACACCTTC. This translates into CSANRANGYTF. The chain uses TRBV20-1 and TRBJ1-2; tentatively, D is TRBD1 (6 bases). Deletions cut 6 bases from V and 6 bases from J, with 11 bases between. Per germline, CDR1 DFQATT and CDR2 SNEGSKA (reference sequence). This CDR3 spans 11 amino acids.

The V and J genes are TRBV6-5 and TRBJ2-2; TRBD2 might be the D (6 bases). The CDR3 extends over 14 amino acids. Germline-derived CDR1 and CDR2 are MNHEY and SVGAGI. V lost 6 bases and J lost 7, with 15 bases in between. CDR3 coding DNA: TGTGCCAGCAGGCCGGGAGTTAAGGTCGGGGAGCTGTTTTTT. This codes for CASRPGVKVGELFF.

The J gene is TRBJ1-2, the V gene TRBV21-1; the table's TRBD1 call for D was not verified on the DNA. TRBV21-1 is classified as a pseudogene. The CDR3 is 12 amino acids. The CDR3 DNA reads TGTGCCACTCCGGACAGAACCTATGGCTACACCTTC. It codes for CATPDRTYGYTF.

The chain couples TRBV7-9 to TRBJ1-5; perhaps TRBD1 as D (5 bases). V was clipped by 0 bases and J by 5 bases, with 5 bases between them. CDR1 and CDR2 (germline): SEHNR, FQNEAQ (reference sequence). There are 13 residues in the CDR3. This CDR3 is CASSLAGDQPQHF. The CDR3 DNA reads TGTGCCAGCAGCTTAGCAGGGGATCAGCCCCAGCATTTT.

V usage is TRBV11-1 and J usage is TRBJ1-4, with TRBD1 matching over 8 bases. With V trimmed by 0 bases and J by 7 bases, 4 bases remained unmatched. This CDR3 region has 15 residues. Germline values: CDR1 SGHAT, CDR2 FQDESV (reference sequence). The CDR3 reads CASSLAAGGGEKLFF. CDR3 DNA: TGTGCCAGCAGCTTAGCCGCAGGGGGCGGTGAAAAACTGTTTTTT.

This clone was recorded a few times. The J gene is TRBJ1-1, the V gene TRBV5-1; the D is unclear. The CDR3 contains 13 residues. Trimming left V 3 bases short and J 2 bases short, with 8 bases between. In germline, CDR1 is SGHRS, CDR2 YFSETQ. The CDR3 spells CASSSTPNTEAFF. For the CDR3, the DNA is TGCGCCAGCAGCTCGACACCTAACACTGAAGCTTTCTTT.

The V and J genes are TRBV7-9 and TRBJ2-7, with a possible D match to TRBD2 (6 bases). From germline, CDR1 is SEHNR and CDR2 FQNEAQ (reference sequence). V gave up 4 bases and J gave up 7 bases, with 14 bases separating them. CDR3 length equals 13 residues. This CDR3 is CASSYGGVGEQYF. The CDR3 DNA is TGTGCCAGCAGCTACGGGGGTGTAGGGGAGCAGTACTTC. The entire variable domain, with the rest obtained from reference TRBV7-9 and TRBJ2-7, is as follows: DTGVSQNPRHKITKRGQNVTFRCDPISEHNRLYWYRQTLGQGPEFLTYFQNEAQLEKSRLLSDRFSAERPKGSFSTLEIQRTEQGDSAMYLCASSYGGVGEQYFGPGTRLTVT.

This clone has just a few counts. V and J are TRBV7-8 and TRBJ1-5, with D hard to call. Deletions cut 5 bases from V and 0 bases from J, with 8 bases between. The CDR3 has 14 residues. Germline lookup yields CDR1 SGHVS and CDR2 FQNEAQ. CDR3 DNA: TGTGCCAGCAGCCCCCCCTATAGCAATCAGCCCCAGCATTTT. This sequence encodes CASSPPYSNQPQHF.

This clone was seen more than once but under ten times. The chain links TRBV5-4 to TRBJ2-1; 13 bases match TRBD2. V gave up 0 bases and J gave up 10 bases; unmatched junction bases: 7. Germline assignment: CDR1 SGHNT and CDR2 YYREEE (reference sequence). The CDR3 has 16 residues. Here the CDR3 reads CASSLAGLAGAGEQFF. The CDR3 region has the DNA TGTGCCAGCAGCTTGGCCGGACTAGCGGGGGCGGGGGAGCAGTTCTTC. The whole variable domain, filled in from reference TRBV5-4 and TRBJ2-1, reads ETGVTQSPTHLIKTRGQQVTLRCSSQSGHNTVSWYQQALGQGPQFIFQYYREEENGRGNFPPRFSGLQFPNYSSELNVNALELDDSALYLCASSLAGLAGAGEQFFGPGTRLTVL.

The chain carries TRBV5-8 and TRBJ2-5; TRBD2 matches at 7 bases. CDR1 and CDR2 from the germline V gene are SGHTS and YDEGEE. There are 14 residues in the CDR3. The V and J ends lost 5 bases and 2 bases, in that order; junction bases with no gene match: 6. CDR3 coding DNA: TGTGCCAGCAGATTGCTGGGAGGGCAAGAGACCCAGTACTTC. This codes for CASRLLGGQETQYF.

This clone came up a few times. V and J are TRBV6-6 and TRBJ1-1; D not certain. With 5 bases removed from V and 8 bases from J, the gap between germline ends came to 12 bases. Germline V gene sequence: CDR1 MNHNY, CDR2 SVGAGI (reference sequence). There are 12 residues in the CDR3. CDR3 loop: CASSPSGGEAFF. The CDR3 nucleotides read TGTGCCAGCAGTCCTAGTGGAGGAGAAGCTTTCTTT.

This chain links TRBV4-1 with TRBJ2-3; D not resolved. V lost 4 bases and J lost 0, with 8 bases in between. The CDR3 covers 14 residues. In germline, CDR1 is MGHRA, CDR2 YSYEKL. The CDR3 sequence: CASSPPTSTDTQYF. The CDR3 region has the DNA TGCGCCAGCAGCCCCCCGACTAGCACAGATACGCAGTATTTT.